These T cell receptor beta chains were read from a single sample in a study of vaccination and CD4 T cells after COVID-19. These receptors' antigens are unknown. TCRdb redid the calling of the PCR reads with MiXCR, one entry per CDR3 protein. The repertoire includes about 9,700 distinct CDR3 sequences, 60% to 75% of them detected once, and about 24% sits in the top ten. The material sequenced was CD4+ T cells from blood, cultured in vitro. Source of these receptors: a human donor in good health. CDR3s include the opening cysteine and the closing phenylalanine or tryptophan. The D gene is left open where the match is weak. Only some rows state a clone size, as once, few, many or a class for expanded clones.

j_call clone_size v_call d_call cdr3_nt cdr3_aa
TRBJ2-7 . TRBV6-1 TRBD1 TGTGCCATTCTCACACCAGGGGGCGTCAAGGACTACGAGCAGTACTTC CAILTPGGVKDYEQYF
TRBJ1-5 . TRBV5-6 . TGTGCCAGCAGCTTGGGAGGGCTTTGGAGCAATCAGCCCCAGCATTTT CASSLGGLWSNQPQHF
TRBJ1-1 . TRBV2 . TGTGCCAGCAGGGCCACAGGAAACACTGAAGCTTTCTTT CASRATGNTEAFF
TRBJ2-3 once TRBV20-1 TRBD2 TGCAGTGCTGACGGACTAGCGGGCCGTAGCACAGATACGCAGTATTTT CSADGLAGRSTDTQYF
TRBJ2-2 few TRBV7-9 TRBD2 TGTGCCAGCAGCTTCGGGCGGGAGCTCGTCACCGGGGAGCTGTTTTTT CASSFGRELVTGELFF
TRBJ2-5 once TRBV12-3/TRBV12-4 . TGTGCCAGCAGTCTCCAGGGAAAGGGGACCCAGTACTTC CASSLQGKGTQYF
TRBJ1-5 few TRBV5-1 . TGCGCCAGCAGCTTACAGGGTAGGGATGGGCCCCAGCATTTT CASSLQGRDGPQHF
TRBJ1-5 once TRBV6-1 . TGTGCCAGCAGTGGGGGCGATCAGCCCCAGCATTTT CASSGGDQPQHF
TRBJ2-3 . TRBV7-2 TRBD2 TGTGCCAGCAGCCGGACTAGCCTCCCCCCGACAGATACGCAGTATTTT CASSRTSLPPTDTQYF
TRBJ2-5 . TRBV20-1 . TGCAGTGCTAGAGTGGCGACACAAGAGACCCAGTACTTC CSARVATQETQYF
TRBJ2-7 . TRBV7-9 TRBD2 TGTGCCAGCAGCCGGGGGGGGGGGCTAGCTGAATACGAGCAGTACTTC CASSRGGGLAEYEQYF
TRBJ1-2 . TRBV19 . TGTGCCAGTGGATTGGGCGTTGTGGGGTATGGCTACACCTTC CASGLGVVGYGYTF
TRBJ1-2 few TRBV20-1 TRBD1 TGCAGTGCTCGAGGGGGGACAGAGGATGGCTACACCTTC CSARGGTEDGYTF
TRBJ1-2 . TRBV10-1 . TGCGCCAGCAGTGAGTCACAGGGCTATGGCTACACCTTC CASSESQGYGYTF
TRBJ1-1 . TRBV6-5 . TGTGCCAGCAGTTACTCGAGCGGGGTGAACACTGAAGCTTTCTTT CASSYSSGVNTEAFF
TRBJ1-3 . TRBV7-2 . TGTGCCAGCAGCCTTTTCTCTGGAAACACCATATATTTT CASSLFSGNTIYF
TRBJ2-5 . TRBV21-1 . TGTGCCAGCAGCAAAGCGGGTGGTAGCGGGAGACAAGAGACCCAGTACTTC CASSKAGGSGRQETQYF
TRBJ2-1 . TRBV6-4 . TGTGCCAGCAGTAGACTACCTACCTCTAACAATGAGCAGTTCTTC CASSRLPTSNNEQFF
TRBJ1-2 . TRBV7-9 . TGTGCCAGCAGCCCCGGGATAGGATCCGGCTATGGCTACACCTTC CASSPGIGSGYGYTF
TRBJ1-2 . TRBV20-1 . TGCAGTGCTAGAGACCCGTTCCGGGGGGAGGGGATGTACTATGGCTACACCTTC CSARDPFRGEGMYYGYTF
TRBJ2-1 few TRBV20-1 TRBD1 TGCAGTGCTAGAGTTAAACAGGGGGGCTACAATGAGCAGTTCTTC CSARVKQGGYNEQFF
TRBJ2-3 few TRBV7-2 TRBD2 TGTGCCAGCAGACCGGGGCGGGGGGGAGTTGCAGATACGCAGTATTTT CASRPGRGGVADTQYF
TRBJ1-6 few TRBV6-1 . TGTGCCAGCAGTGGGCGTTTTTCCCTCCACTTT CASSGRFSLHF
TRBJ2-5 . TRBV20-1 TRBD2 TGCAGTGCTGTTACTAGCGGGACGGCACGGACCCAGTACTTC CSAVTSGTARTQYF
TRBJ1-2 . TRBV4-1 . TGCGCCAGCAGCCAAGATCCGGGGGGCGGATATGGCTACACCTTC CASSQDPGGGYGYTF
TRBJ2-7 . TRBV7-2 . TGTGCCAGCAGCTTTACTAGTTCCGAGCAGTACTTC CASSFTSSEQYF
TRBJ1-5 . TRBV6-1 . TGTGCCAGGGGGATTCATCAGCCCCAGCATTTT CARGIHQPQHF
TRBJ2-7 . TRBV20-1 . TGCAGTAGCGGTCGAGAGGGTGGGAAGCAGTACTTC CSSGREGGKQYF
TRBJ2-6 . TRBV24-1 . TGTGCCACCAGTGATTCCAGGGCTGGGGCCAACGTCCTGACTTTC CATSDSRAGANVLTF
TRBJ2-7 . TRBV14 TRBD2 TGTGCCAGCAGCCAAGAGGGCTCGGGAGGGCCAGTAGGCGAGCAGTACTTC CASSQEGSGGPVGEQYF
TRBJ2-7 . TRBV30 . TGTGCCTGGAATAAGGGACTCTACGAGCAGTACTTC CAWNKGLYEQYF
TRBJ2-1 . TRBV6-5 TRBD2 TGTGCCAGCAGTTACGGGGGACTAGTCTCCAATGAGCAGTTCTTC CASSYGGLVSNEQFF
TRBJ2-5 . TRBV10-2 TRBD2 TGCGCCAGCACTGCTAGCGGGGCGAACCAAGAGACCCAGTACTTC CASTASGANQETQYF
TRBJ1-5 . TRBV7-2 . TGTGCCAGCAGCTTAGACGGCAGAAGCAATCAGCCCCAGCATTTT CASSLDGRSNQPQHF
TRBJ2-1 . TRBV19 . TGTGCCAGTAGTATATACAGGGTCTCTATCAATGGGCAGTTCTTC CASSIYRVSINGQFF
TRBJ2-7 . TRBV11-2 TRBD1 TGTGCCAGCAGCCCGGCCCGGACAGGGAGGACCTACGAGCAGTACTTC CASSPARTGRTYEQYF
TRBJ2-7 . TRBV11-3 TRBD2 TGTGCCAGCAGTCGGCGAGCGGGAGTTTCCTACGAGCAGTACTTC CASSRRAGVSYEQYF
TRBJ1-1 . TRBV6-2/TRBV6-3 . TGTGCCAGCAGACCGCGACGGGGACCCATGAACACTGAAGCTTTCTTT CASRPRRGPMNTEAFF
TRBJ1-5 . TRBV21-1 . TGTGCCAGCAGCCCAGTGGATCCAGGGAGTCAGCCCCAGCATTTT CASSPVDPGSQPQHF
TRBJ1-2 . TRBV6-5 . TGTGCCAGCAGTTGGGGGTCTTCGGCGGGTGGCTACACCTTC CASSWGSSAGGYTF
TRBJ2-1 . TRBV5-4 . TGTGCCAGCAGCCTCGATCCGCCAGACGCCTACAATGAGCAGTTCTTC CASSLDPPDAYNEQFF
TRBJ1-2 few TRBV2 . TGTGCCAGCGGCCTTTACAGGGAGAATGGCTACACCTTC CASGLYRENGYTF
TRBJ1-5 few TRBV27 . TGTGCCAGCCACTCCGACAACTCCCCCAATCAGCCCCAGCATTTT CASHSDNSPNQPQHF
TRBJ2-2 . TRBV20-1 . TGCAGTGCTACTGGAGAGGGACCTAACACCGGGGAGCTGTTTTTT CSATGEGPNTGELFF
TRBJ1-2 . TRBV6-5 . TGTGCCAGCAGTTACTCGAGACCAGCTAACTATGGCTACACCTTC CASSYSRPANYGYTF
TRBJ1-6 . TRBV5-5 . TGTGCCAGCAGCTTGAATCCGTGGGGCATGAATTCACCCCTCCACTTT CASSLNPWGMNSPLHF
TRBJ2-7 few TRBV7-2 TRBD1 TGTGCCAGCAGCGTGTTGGGACAGGGGACACACGAGCAGTACTTC CASSVLGQGTHEQYF
TRBJ2-7 . TRBV2 . TGTGCCAGCAGTTCAATTCACGAGCAGTACTTC CASSSIHEQYF